Listed below are T cell receptor beta chains from one sample, sequenced in a study of T cell responses to AZD1222 COVID-19 vaccine. Repertoires were generated with immunoSEQ multiplex PCR, while TCRdb's copy carries only in-frame clones and drops some. The profile shows about 78,000 clones, roughly 90% of them singletons. The sample was peripheral blood, taken on day 0 of MenACWY control vaccination. Source of these receptors: an adult in good health. Each CDR3 is given with its conserved first and last residue. The D gene is left open where the match is weak. Only some rows state a clone size, as once, few, many or a class for expanded clones.

CDR3: CASSYSGGRGYTF; DNA: TGTGCCAGCAGTTACTCGGGGGGCCGGGGCTACACCTTC; size: -; V: TRBV6-2/TRBV6-3; J: TRBJ1-2; D: -
CDR3: CASSFWLSGVTYEQYF; DNA: TGTGCCAGCAGCTTCTGGCTTAGCGGGGTAACCTACGAGCAGTACTTC; size: -; V: TRBV5-6; J: TRBJ2-7; D: TRBD2
CDR3: CAWSADRGVIGYTF; DNA: TGTGCCTGGAGTGCGGACAGGGGGGTCATTGGCTACACCTTC; size: few; V: TRBV30; J: TRBJ1-2; D: TRBD1
CDR3: CASSALAGREQTQYF; DNA: TGTGCCAGCAGCGCCCTAGCGGGGAGGGAACAGACCCAGTACTTC; size: -; V: TRBV7-8; J: TRBJ2-5; D: TRBD2
CDR3: CASSLEAGGPTDTQYF; DNA: TGCGCCAGCAGCTTAGAAGCGGGGGGCCCCACAGATACGCAGTATTTT; size: once; V: TRBV5-1; J: TRBJ2-3; D: TRBD2
CDR3: CASSQTPGTGNEKLFF; DNA: TGCGCCAGCAGCCAAACGCCCGGGACAGGGAATGAAAAACTGTTTTTT; size: few; V: TRBV4-1; J: TRBJ1-4; D: TRBD1
CDR3: CASSQLRGNPYGYTF; DNA: TGTGCCAGCAGCCAATTAAGGGGAAACCCATATGGCTACACCTTC; size: -; V: TRBV16; J: TRBJ1-2; D: -
CDR3: CASSSAYEQYF; DNA: TGTGCCAGCAGTTCCGCCTACGAGCAGTACTTC; size: few; V: TRBV5-5; J: TRBJ2-7; D: -
CDR3: CASSSPGEKLFF; DNA: TGTGCCAGCAGTTCGCCTGGGGAAAAACTGTTTTTT; size: -; V: TRBV12-3/TRBV12-4; J: TRBJ1-4; D: -
CDR3: CASSPSGTGGFSPLHF; DNA: TGTGCCAGCAGTCCCTCCGGGACAGGGGGCTTTTCACCCCTCCACTTT; size: -; V: TRBV28; J: TRBJ1-6; D: TRBD1
CDR3: CASSRAPRIEQPQHF; DNA: TGTGCCAGCAGCCGGGCCCCACGTATTGAACAGCCCCAGCATTTT; size: -; V: TRBV6-5; J: TRBJ1-5; D: -
CDR3: CASSSVLAGNEQFF; DNA: TGTGCCAGCTCCTCAGTACTAGCAGGGAATGAGCAGTTCTTC; size: -; V: TRBV18; J: TRBJ2-1; D: -
CDR3: CASSKASGTGNTEAFF; DNA: TGTGCCAGCAGCAAAGCCTCAGGGACGGGGAACACTGAAGCTTTCTTT; size: few; V: TRBV21-1; J: TRBJ1-1; D: -
CDR3: CASSQGTANEQYF; DNA: TGTGCCAGCTCCCAAGGGACAGCGAACGAGCAGTACTTC; size: -; V: TRBV18; J: TRBJ2-7; D: TRBD1
CDR3: CATSLLSGGPYTEAFF; DNA: TGTGCCACCAGCCTCTTATCGGGGGGGCCGTACACTGAAGCTTTCTTT; size: -; V: TRBV15; J: TRBJ1-1; D: -
CDR3: CASSLTSGGSPLHF; DNA: TGTGCCAGCAGCTTAACTTCAGGGGGTTCACCCCTCCACTTT; size: -; V: TRBV7-3; J: TRBJ1-6; D: TRBD1
CDR3: CASSEAVRLRNTEAFF; DNA: TGTGCCAGCAGTGAGGCAGTGAGGCTAAGGAACACTGAAGCTTTCTTT; size: -; V: TRBV2; J: TRBJ1-1; D: -
CDR3: CASSLTDTQYF; DNA: TGTGCCAGCAGCTTGACAGATACGCAGTATTTT; size: -; V: TRBV5-4; J: TRBJ2-3; D: -
CDR3: CASSYLSGQGHYGYTF; DNA: TGTGCCAGCAGTTACTTATCCGGACAGGGCCACTATGGCTACACCTTC; size: -; V: TRBV6-5; J: TRBJ1-2; D: TRBD1
CDR3: CASGRDTSEAFF; DNA: TGTGCCAGCGGCCGGGACACAAGTGAAGCTTTCTTT; size: once; V: TRBV7-9; J: TRBJ1-1; D: -